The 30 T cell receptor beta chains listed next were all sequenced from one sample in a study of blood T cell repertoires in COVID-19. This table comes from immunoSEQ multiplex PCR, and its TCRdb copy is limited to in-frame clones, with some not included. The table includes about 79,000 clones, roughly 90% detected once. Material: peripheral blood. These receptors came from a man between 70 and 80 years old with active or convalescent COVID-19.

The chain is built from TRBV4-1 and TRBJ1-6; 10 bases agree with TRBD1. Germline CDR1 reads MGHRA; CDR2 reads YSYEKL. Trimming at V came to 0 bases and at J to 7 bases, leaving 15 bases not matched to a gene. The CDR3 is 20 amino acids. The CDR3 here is CASSQEWGQGRPSINSPLHF. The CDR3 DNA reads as TGCGCCAGCAGCCAAGAATGGGGACAGGGGCGACCTTCAATCAATTCACCCCTCCACTTT.

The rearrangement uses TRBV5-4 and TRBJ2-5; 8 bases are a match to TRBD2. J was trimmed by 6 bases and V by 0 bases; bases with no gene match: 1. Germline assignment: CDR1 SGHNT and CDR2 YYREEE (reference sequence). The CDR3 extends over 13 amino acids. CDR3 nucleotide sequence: TGTGCCAGCAGCTTGGGGACTAGCAAGACCCAGTACTTC. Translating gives CASSLGTSKTQYF.

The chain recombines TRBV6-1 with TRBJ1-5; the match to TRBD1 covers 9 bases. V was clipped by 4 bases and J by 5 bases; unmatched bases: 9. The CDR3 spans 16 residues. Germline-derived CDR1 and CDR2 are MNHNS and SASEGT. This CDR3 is CASSVTPGQGHQPQHF. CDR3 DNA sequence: TGTGCCAGCAGTGTAACCCCGGGACAGGGTCATCAGCCCCAGCATTTT.

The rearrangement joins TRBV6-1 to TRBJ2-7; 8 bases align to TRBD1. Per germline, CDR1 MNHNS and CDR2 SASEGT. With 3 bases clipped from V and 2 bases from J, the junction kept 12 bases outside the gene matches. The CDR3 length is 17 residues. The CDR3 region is CASSEPRTGTYAYEQYF. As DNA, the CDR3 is TGTGCCAGCAGTGAGCCCCGGACAGGGACGTACGCCTACGAGCAGTACTTC.

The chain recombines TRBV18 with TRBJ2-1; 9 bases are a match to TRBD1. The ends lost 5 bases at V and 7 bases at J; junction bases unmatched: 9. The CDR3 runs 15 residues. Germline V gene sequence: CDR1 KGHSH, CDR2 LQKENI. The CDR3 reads CASSTRTGEGNEQFF. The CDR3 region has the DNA TGTGCCAGCTCAACAAGGACAGGGGAAGGGAATGAGCAGTTCTTC.

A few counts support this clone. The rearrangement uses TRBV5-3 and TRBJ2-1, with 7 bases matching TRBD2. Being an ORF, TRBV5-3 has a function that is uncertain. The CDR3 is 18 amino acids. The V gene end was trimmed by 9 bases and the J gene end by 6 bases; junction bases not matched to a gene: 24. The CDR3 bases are TGTGCCACCCACGTTGCCCACGAAGACACCGGCGGGGGCAATGAGCAGTTCTTC. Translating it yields CATHVAHEDTGGGNEQFF.

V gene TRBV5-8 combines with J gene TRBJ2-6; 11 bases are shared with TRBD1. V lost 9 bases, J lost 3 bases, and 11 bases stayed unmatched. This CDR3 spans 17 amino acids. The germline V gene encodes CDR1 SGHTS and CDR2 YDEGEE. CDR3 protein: CATVKDRGRVGANVLTF. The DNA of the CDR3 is TGTGCCACCGTCAAGGACAGGGGGCGCGTTGGGGCCAACGTCCTGACTTTC.

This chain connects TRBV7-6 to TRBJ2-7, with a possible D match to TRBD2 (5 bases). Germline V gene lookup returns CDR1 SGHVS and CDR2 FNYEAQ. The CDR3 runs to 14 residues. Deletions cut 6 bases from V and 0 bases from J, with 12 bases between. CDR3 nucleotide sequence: TGTGCCAGCAGTCACGAGCGGATCTCCTACGAGCAGTACTTC. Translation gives CASSHERISYEQYF.

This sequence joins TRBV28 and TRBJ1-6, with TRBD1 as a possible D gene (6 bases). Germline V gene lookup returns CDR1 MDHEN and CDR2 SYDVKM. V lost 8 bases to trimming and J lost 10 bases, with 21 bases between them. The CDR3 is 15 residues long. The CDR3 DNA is TGTGCCAGCGGACTTGACAGGAAAGGCGACTCACCCCTCCACTTT. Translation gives CASGLDRKGDSPLHF.

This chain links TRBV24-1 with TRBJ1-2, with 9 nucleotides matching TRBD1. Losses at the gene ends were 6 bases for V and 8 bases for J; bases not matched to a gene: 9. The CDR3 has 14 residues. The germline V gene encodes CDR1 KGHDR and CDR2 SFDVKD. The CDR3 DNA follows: TGTGCCACCAGTAATACAGGGGGCGCGGGAGGCTACACCTTC. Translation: CATSNTGGAGGYTF.

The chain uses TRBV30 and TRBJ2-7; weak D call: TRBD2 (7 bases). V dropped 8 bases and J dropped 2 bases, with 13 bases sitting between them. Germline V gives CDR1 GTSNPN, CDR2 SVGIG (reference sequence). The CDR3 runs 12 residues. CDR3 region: CAGSGTTYEQYF. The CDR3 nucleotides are TGTGCCGGAAGCGGGACAACCTACGAGCAGTACTTC.

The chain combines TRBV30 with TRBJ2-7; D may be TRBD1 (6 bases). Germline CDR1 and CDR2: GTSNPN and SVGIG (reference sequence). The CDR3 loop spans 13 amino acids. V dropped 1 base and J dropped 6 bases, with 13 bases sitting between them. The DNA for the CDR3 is TGTGCCTGGAGTGCGGTTAGGGGGAGCGAGCAGTACTTC. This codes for CAWSAVRGSEQYF.

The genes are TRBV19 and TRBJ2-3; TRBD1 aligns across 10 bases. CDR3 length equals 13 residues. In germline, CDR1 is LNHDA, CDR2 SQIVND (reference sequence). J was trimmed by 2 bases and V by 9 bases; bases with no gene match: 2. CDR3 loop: CASGQGVTDTQYF. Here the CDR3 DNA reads TGTGCCAGCGGACAGGGGGTCACAGATACGCAGTATTTT.

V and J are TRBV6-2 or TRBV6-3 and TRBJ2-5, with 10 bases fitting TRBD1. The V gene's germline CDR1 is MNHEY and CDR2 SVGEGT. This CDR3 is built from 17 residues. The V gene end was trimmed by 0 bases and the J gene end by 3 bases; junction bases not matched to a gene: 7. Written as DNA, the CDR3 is TGTGCCAGCAGTTACTCCTTTCCCGGGACAGGGGAAGAGACCCAGTACTTC. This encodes CASSYSFPGTGEETQYF.

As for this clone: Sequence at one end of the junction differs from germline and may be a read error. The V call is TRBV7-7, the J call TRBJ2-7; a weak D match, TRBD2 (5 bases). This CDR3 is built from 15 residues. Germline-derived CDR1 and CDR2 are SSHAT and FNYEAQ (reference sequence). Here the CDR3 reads CASSPRPGSLAEQYF. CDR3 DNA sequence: TGTGCTAGCAGCCCCAGGCCGGGGTCACTCGCGGAGCAGTACTTC.

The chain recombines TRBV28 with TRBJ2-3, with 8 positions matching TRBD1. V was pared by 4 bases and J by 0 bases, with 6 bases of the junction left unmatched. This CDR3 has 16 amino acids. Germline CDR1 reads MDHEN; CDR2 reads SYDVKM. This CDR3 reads CASSYARTGSTDTQYF. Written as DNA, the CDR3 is TGTGCCAGCAGTTACGCCCGGACAGGGAGCACAGATACGCAGTATTTT.

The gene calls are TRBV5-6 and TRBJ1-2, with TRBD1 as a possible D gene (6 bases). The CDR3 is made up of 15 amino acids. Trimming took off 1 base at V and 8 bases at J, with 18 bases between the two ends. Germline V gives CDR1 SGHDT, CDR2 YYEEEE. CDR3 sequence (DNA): TGTGCCAGCAGCTTGTGGGACACTCCCTGGGGAGGCTACACCTTC. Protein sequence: CASSLWDTPWGGYTF.

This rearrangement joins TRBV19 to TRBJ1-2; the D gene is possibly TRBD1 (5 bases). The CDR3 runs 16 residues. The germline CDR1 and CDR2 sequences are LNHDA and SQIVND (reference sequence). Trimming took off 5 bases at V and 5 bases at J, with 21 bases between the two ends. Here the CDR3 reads CASSAGGTRGGYGYTF. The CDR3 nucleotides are TGTGCCAGTAGTGCGGGGGGGACCCGCGGTGGGTATGGCTACACCTTC.

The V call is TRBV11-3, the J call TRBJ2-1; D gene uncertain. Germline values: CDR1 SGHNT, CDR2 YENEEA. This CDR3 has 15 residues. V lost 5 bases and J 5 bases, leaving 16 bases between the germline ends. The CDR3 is CASSRREVPHNEQFF. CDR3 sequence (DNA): TGTGCCAGCAGCCGCCGAGAGGTGCCCCACAATGAGCAGTTCTTC. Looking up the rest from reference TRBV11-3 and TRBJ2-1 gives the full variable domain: EAGVVQSPRYKIIEKKQPVAFWCNPISGHNTLYWYLQNLGQGPELLIRYENEEAVDDSQLPKDRFSAERLKGVDSTLKIQPAELGDSAVYLCASSRREVPHNEQFFGPGTRLTVL.

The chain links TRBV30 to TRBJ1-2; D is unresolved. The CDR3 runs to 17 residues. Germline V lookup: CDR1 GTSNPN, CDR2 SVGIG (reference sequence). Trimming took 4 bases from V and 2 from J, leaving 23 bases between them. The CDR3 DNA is TGTGCCTGGAAAGGAAATGGTTTCTCACGGGGAAACTATGGCTACACCTTC. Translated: CAWKGNGFSRGNYGYTF.

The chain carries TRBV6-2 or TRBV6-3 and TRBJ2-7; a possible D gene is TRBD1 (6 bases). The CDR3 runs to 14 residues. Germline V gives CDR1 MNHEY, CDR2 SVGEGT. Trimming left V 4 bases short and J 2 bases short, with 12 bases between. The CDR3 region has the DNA TGTGCCAGCAGTTCACCTCACAGGGCCTACGAGCAGTACTTC. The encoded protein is CASSSPHRAYEQYF.

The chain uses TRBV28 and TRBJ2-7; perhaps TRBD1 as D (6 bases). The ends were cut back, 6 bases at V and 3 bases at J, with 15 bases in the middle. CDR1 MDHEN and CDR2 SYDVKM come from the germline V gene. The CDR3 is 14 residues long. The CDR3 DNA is TGTGCCAGCAGGGTCCCGGACAGAGACTACGAGCAGTACTTC. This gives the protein CASRVPDRDYEQYF.

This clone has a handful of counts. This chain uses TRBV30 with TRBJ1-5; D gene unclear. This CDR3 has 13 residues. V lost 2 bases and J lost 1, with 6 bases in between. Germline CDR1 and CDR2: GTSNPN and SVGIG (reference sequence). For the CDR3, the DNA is TGTGCCTGGAGTCCTAGGAGCAATCAGCCCCAGCATTTT. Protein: CAWSPRSNQPQHF.

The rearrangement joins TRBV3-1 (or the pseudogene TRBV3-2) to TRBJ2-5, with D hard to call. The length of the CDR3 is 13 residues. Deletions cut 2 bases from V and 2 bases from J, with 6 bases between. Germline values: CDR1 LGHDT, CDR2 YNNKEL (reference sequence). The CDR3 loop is CASSQTEQETQYF. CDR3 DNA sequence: TGTGCCAGCAGCCAAACAGAGCAAGAGACCCAGTACTTC.

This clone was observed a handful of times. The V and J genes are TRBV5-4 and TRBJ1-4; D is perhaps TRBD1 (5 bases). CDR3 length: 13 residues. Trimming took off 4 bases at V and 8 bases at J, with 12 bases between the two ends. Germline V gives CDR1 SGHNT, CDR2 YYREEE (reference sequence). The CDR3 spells CASSPGNREKLFF. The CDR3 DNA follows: TGTGCCAGCAGCCCAGGGAACAGAGAAAAACTGTTTTTT.

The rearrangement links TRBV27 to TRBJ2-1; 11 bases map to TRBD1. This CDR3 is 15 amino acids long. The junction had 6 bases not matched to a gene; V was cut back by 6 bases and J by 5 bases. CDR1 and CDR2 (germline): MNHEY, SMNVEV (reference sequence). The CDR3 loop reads CASSPGQGADNEQFF. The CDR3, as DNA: TGTGCCAGCAGCCCCGGACAGGGGGCCGACAATGAGCAGTTCTTC.

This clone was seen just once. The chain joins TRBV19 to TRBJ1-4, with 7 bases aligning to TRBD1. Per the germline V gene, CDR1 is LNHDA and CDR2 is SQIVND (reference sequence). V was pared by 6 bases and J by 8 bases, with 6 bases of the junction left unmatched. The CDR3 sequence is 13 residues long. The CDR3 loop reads CASRRTGDEKLFF. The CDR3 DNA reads TGTGCCAGTAGGAGGACAGGAGACGAAAAACTGTTTTTT.

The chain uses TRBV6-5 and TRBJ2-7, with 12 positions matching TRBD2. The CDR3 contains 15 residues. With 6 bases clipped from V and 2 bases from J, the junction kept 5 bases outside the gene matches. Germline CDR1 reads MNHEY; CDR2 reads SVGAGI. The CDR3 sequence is CASRSRLAGAYEQYF. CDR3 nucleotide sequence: TGTGCCAGCAGATCACGACTAGCGGGGGCCTACGAGCAGTACTTC.

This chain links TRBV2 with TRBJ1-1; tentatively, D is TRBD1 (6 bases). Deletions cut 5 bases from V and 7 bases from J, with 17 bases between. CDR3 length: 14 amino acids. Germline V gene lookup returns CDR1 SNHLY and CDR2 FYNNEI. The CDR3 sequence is CASSPDRAWLEAFF. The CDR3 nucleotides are TGTGCCAGCAGTCCGGACAGAGCCTGGCTTGAAGCTTTCTTT.

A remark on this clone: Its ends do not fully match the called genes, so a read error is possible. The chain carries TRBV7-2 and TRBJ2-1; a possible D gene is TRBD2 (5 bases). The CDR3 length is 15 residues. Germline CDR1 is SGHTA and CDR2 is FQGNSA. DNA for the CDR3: TGTGCCAGCAGCTTAGGAACTAGTGGGAACAATGAGCAATTCTTC. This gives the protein CASSLGTSGNNEQFF.